Listed here are 16 T cell receptor beta chains from one sample, sequenced in a study of regulatory T cells in long-lasting Graves disease. Building the TCR beta libraries relied on iRepertoire HTBI primers, and CDR3 regions underwent Arm-PCR. TCRdb redid the calling of the multiplex PCR reads with MiXCR, one entry per CDR3 protein. The profile covers hundreds of thousands of distinct CDR3 sequences, with about a sixth appearing a single time and 25% to 30% taken by the ten largest. Indicated time point: newly diagnosed GD, antithyroid drugs for less than 3 months. The TCR library was made from RNA extracted from PBMCs. This sample also appeared in a second study, on T cells in Graves' hyperthyroidism and ophthalmopathy.

The material sequenced was peripheral blood mononuclear cells (PBMCs), taken at new diagnosis, from a patient treated with antithyroid drugs. The origin of the receptors is a man in his forties or fifties with Graves disease.

There are many counts of this clonotype. The chain is built from TRBV16 and TRBJ1-5, with TRBD1 matching over 8 bases. The CDR3 runs 14 residues. CDR1 and CDR2 (germline): KGHSY, FQNENV. The trim removed 3 bases at V and 9 bases at J, leaving 7 bases unmatched. CDR3 region: CASSQGLGTGPQHF. DNA of the CDR3: TGTGCCAGCAGCCAGGGCCTTGGGACAGGGCCCCAGCATTTT.

The sample holds a few counts of this clonotype. The V call is TRBV5-1, the J call TRBJ2-6, with D possibly matching TRBD2 (5 bases). V shed 4 bases and J shed 0 bases, with 11 bases lying between them. Germline CDR1 SGHRS, CDR2 YFSETQ. CDR3 size: 16 residues. The CDR3 DNA reads as TGCGCCAGCAGCCGGACTTCGAGCTCTGGGGCCAACGTCCTGACTTTC. Its protein product is CASSRTSSSGANVLTF.

This sequence joins TRBV6-1 and TRBJ1-3, with 11 bases identical to TRBD1. The CDR3 runs to 15 residues. Losses at the gene ends were 5 bases for V and 3 bases for J; bases not matched to a gene: 3. Germline-derived CDR1 and CDR2 are MNHNS and SASEGT. In nucleotides, the CDR3 is TGTGCCAGCAGTTGGGACAGGGGGGGTGGAAACACCATATATTTT. Residues: CASSWDRGGGNTIYF.

This clonotype was detected many times. The chain has TRBV6-5 and TRBJ2-5; D gene uncertain. The CDR3 is 15 residues long. Trimming pared 0 bases from V and 4 bases from J, leaving 12 bases between. Germline V gene sequence: CDR1 MNHEY, CDR2 SVGAGI. This chain's CDR3 is CASSYSIRPGETQYF. The CDR3 coding sequence is TGTGCCAGCAGTTACTCGATTCGGCCGGGAGAGACCCAGTACTTC.

The chain couples TRBV24-1 to TRBJ1-5; TRBD1 is a possible D gene (6 bases). V shed 5 bases and J shed 4 bases, with 11 bases lying between them. Per the germline V gene, CDR1 is KGHDR and CDR2 is SFDVKD. The CDR3 has 14 amino acids. The CDR3 protein is CATSGIGGNQPQHF. CDR3 nucleotides: TGTGCCACCAGTGGCATAGGGGGAAATCAGCCCCAGCATTTT.

This clonotype was observed a handful of times. The V gene is TRBV20-1, the J gene TRBJ1-1; TRBD1 matches at 7 bases. The CDR3 has 12 residues. After removal of 3 bases from V and 4 bases from J, the junction contained 2 bases not matched to a gene. Germline CDR1 and CDR2: DFQATT and SNEGSKA (reference sequence). The CDR3 DNA is TGCAGTGCTAGGAAGGGGGCCACTGAAGCTTTCTTT. Protein: CSARKGATEAFF.

This clonotype occurred many times. The rearrangement uses TRBV7-3 and TRBJ2-7; a weak D match, TRBD2 (5 bases). Germline V gene sequence: CDR1 SGHTA, CDR2 FQGTGA. The CDR3 has 13 residues. V lost 2 bases to trimming and J lost 6 bases, with 11 bases between them. The CDR3 DNA is TGTGCCAGCAGCTTAGGGAGAGGTGGCGAGCAGTACTTC. Residues: CASSLGRGGEQYF.

This rearrangement joins TRBV4-1 to TRBJ1-5; the D gene is possibly TRBD1 (5 bases). The CDR3 runs 19 residues. Trimming took off 1 base at V and 0 bases at J, with 19 bases between the two ends. From germline, CDR1 is MGHRA and CDR2 YSYEKL. This CDR3 is CASSQGRGDGLYSNQPQHF. The CDR3 DNA reads as TGCGCCAGCAGCCAAGGAAGGGGAGATGGCCTTTATAGCAATCAGCCCCAGCATTTT.

Details on this clonotype: A much larger clonotype is one base distant, so this may be a read error. The gene calls are TRBV18 and TRBJ2-4, with D perhaps TRBD2 (6 bases). There are 15 residues in the CDR3. Germline CDR1 and CDR2: KGHSH and LQKENI. The ends were cut back, 6 bases at V and 7 bases at J, with 19 bases in the middle. The CDR3 region is CASSQLAGPWNIQYF. The CDR3, as DNA: TGTGCCAGCTCCCAGCTGGCGGGGCCATGGAACATTCAGTACTTC.

The chain links TRBV10-3 to TRBJ1-1, with D perhaps TRBD1 (5 bases). Germline CDR1 and CDR2: ENHRY and SYGVKD. With 4 bases removed from V and 2 bases from J, the gap between germline ends came to 8 bases. CDR3 length: 13 amino acids. In DNA form, the CDR3 reads TGTGCCATCAGTGCGGGGGTTAACACTGAAGCTTTCTTT. This codes for CAISAGVNTEAFF.

This clonotype has ten or more counts. This chain connects TRBV18 to TRBJ2-2; tentatively, D is TRBD1 (5 bases). CDR1 and CDR2 (germline): KGHSH, LQKENI. This CDR3 contains 13 residues. Trimming pared 5 bases from V and 6 bases from J, leaving 10 bases between. CDR3 in amino acids: CASSFQGPGELFF. The CDR3 DNA reads as TGTGCCAGCTCATTTCAGGGCCCCGGGGAGCTGTTTTTT.

The sample holds many counts of this clonotype. This chain uses TRBV20-1 with TRBJ1-1; D remains ambiguous. Germline V lookup: CDR1 DFQATT, CDR2 SNEGSKA (reference sequence). This CDR3 region has 12 residues. With 3 bases removed from V and 9 bases from J, the gap between germline ends came to 14 bases. CDR3 loop: CSASGRLLQAFF. CDR3 DNA sequence: TGCAGTGCTAGTGGTCGCCTGTTGCAAGCTTTCTTT.

The chain carries TRBV2 and TRBJ2-5, with 11 bases matching TRBD2. This CDR3 is built from 15 residues. Trimming removed 6 bases from V and 2 bases from J; junction bases left unmatched: 5. Looked up from germline, CDR1 is SNHLY and CDR2 is FYNNEI. The CDR3 nucleotides are TGTGCCAGCAGGTCGTCTAGCGGGGGGCAAGAGACCCAGTACTTC. As protein: CASRSSSGGQETQYF.

Comments on this clonotype: This may be a read error, as it is one base from a much larger clone. CDR3 DNA: TGTGCCAGCAGCTACTGCTCTGGGGCCAACGTCCTGACTTTC. Translation: CASSYCSGANVLTF. The chain combines TRBV11-2 with TRBJ2-6; the D is unclear. The CDR3 spans 14 residues. V was clipped by 4 bases and J by 0 bases, with 4 bases between them. Germline loops: CDR1 SGHAT, CDR2 FQNNGV.

This clonotype was seen repeatedly, ten times or more. The V and J genes are TRBV27 and TRBJ1-5; D might be TRBD1 (5 bases). Trimming left V 5 bases short and J 2 bases short, with 16 bases between. The CDR3 spans 16 residues. Germline V gene sequence: CDR1 MNHEY, CDR2 SMNVEV (reference sequence). DNA of the CDR3: TGTGCCAGCAGTACGTCAGGGTACCGTGGCAATCAGCCCCAGCATTTT. Protein product: CASSTSGYRGNQPQHF.

The genes are TRBV4-1 and TRBJ1-1; D remains ambiguous. The CDR3 runs to 13 residues. V was shortened by 2 bases and J by 2 bases, with 6 bases between the two germline ends. Per the germline V gene, CDR1 is MGHRA and CDR2 is YSYEKL. For the CDR3, the DNA is TGCGCCAGCAGCCAACGAGTCAACACTGAAGCTTTCTTT. Its translation is CASSQRVNTEAFF.